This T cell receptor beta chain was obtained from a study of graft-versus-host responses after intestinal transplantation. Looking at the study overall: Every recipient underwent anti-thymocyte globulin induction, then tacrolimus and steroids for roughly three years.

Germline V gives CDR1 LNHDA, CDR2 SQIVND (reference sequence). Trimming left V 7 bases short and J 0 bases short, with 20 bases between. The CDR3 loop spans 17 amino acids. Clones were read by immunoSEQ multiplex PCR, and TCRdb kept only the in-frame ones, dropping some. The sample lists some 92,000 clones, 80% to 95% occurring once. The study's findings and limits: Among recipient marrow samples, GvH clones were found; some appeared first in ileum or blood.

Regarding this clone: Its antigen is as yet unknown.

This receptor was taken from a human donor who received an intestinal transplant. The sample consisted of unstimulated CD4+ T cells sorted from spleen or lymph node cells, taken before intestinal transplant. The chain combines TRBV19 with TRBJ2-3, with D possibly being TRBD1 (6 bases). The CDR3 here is CASTDVGARGSTDTQYF. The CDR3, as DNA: TGTGCCAGTACCGACGTGGGGGCTAGAGGGAGCACAGATACGCAGTATTTT.